These 27 T cell receptor beta chains were sequenced from one sample in a study of long-term antiretroviral therapy in people with HIV. Researchers report immunoSEQ v3.0 was run at survey level. Sequencing was performed with immunoSEQ multiplex PCR; in TCRdb, only in-frame clones are kept and a portion is missing. This sample carries 45,000 to 50,000 clones, around four fifths of them seen once, and the ten largest clones take roughly 3%. The source was unsorted PBMCs, collected 0.8 years after starting antiretroviral therapy. The receptors originated from a woman under 30 with HIV.

The chain recombines TRBV15 with TRBJ1-1; no reliable D call. Per germline, CDR1 LNHNV and CDR2 YYDKDF (reference sequence). Trimming shortened V by 8 bases and J by 3 bases, and 13 bases separated the two germline ends. The CDR3 sequence is 13 residues long. The CDR3 reads CATQRIPDTEAFF. CDR3 DNA: TGTGCCACCCAGAGGATTCCGGACACTGAAGCTTTCTTT. Full variable domain (rest looked up from reference TRBV15 and TRBJ1-1): DAMVIQNPRYQVTQFGKPVTLSCSQTLNHNVMYWYQQKSSQAPKLLFHYYDKDFNNEADTPDNFQSRRPNTSFCFLDIRSPGLGDTAMYLCATQRIPDTEAFFGQGTRLTVV.

The chain is built from TRBV5-4 and TRBJ2-1; 11 bases match TRBD2. The length of the CDR3 is 16 residues. Unmatched junction bases numbered 7, after V lost 5 bases and J lost 3 bases. CDR1 is SGHNT and CDR2 is YYREEE in the germline V gene (reference sequence). CDR3 in DNA: TGTGCCAGCAGAAAGACTAGCGGGGACTTCTACAATGAGCAGTTCTTC. Amino acids: CASRKTSGDFYNEQFF.

The genes are TRBV18 and TRBJ1-5, with D hard to call. Deletions cut 6 bases from V and 4 bases from J, with 10 bases between. Per germline, CDR1 KGHSH and CDR2 LQKENI. The CDR3 is made up of 13 amino acids. The CDR3 DNA follows: TGTGCCAGCTCCTGGGCACGAAATCAGCCCCAGCATTTT. Translation gives CASSWARNQPQHF.

This rearrangement joins TRBV13 to TRBJ1-4; D is undetermined. Deletions cut 7 bases from V and 5 bases from J, with 14 bases between. The CDR3 consists of 14 residues. Germline loops: CDR1 PRHDT, CDR2 FYEKMQ (reference sequence). This chain's CDR3 is CASTGPWPNEKLFF. CDR3 coding DNA: TGTGCCAGCACCGGCCCCTGGCCAAATGAAAAACTGTTTTTT.

This clone came up once. The rearrangement joins TRBV12-5 to TRBJ2-7; 12 bases match TRBD2. Germline V lookup: CDR1 LGHNT, CDR2 FRNRAP. The length of the CDR3 is 17 residues. V lost 3 bases to trimming and J lost 1 base; unmatched junction nucleotides: 7. The CDR3 coding sequence is TGTGCTAGTGGTTTTTCAACAGGGACTAGCGGGTCCTACGAGCAGTACTTC. It specifies CASGFSTGTSGSYEQYF.

The DNA of the CDR3 is TGTGCCAGCAGCGCCGAGGGAGATACGCAGTATTTT. Protein: CASSAEGDTQYF. The chain recombines TRBV11-3 with TRBJ2-3, with D maybe TRBD2 (5 bases). Germline CDR1 is SGHNT and CDR2 is YENEEA. This CDR3 is built from 12 residues. V lost 5 bases and J lost 5, with 8 bases in between.

The chain carries TRBV9 and TRBJ1-3; the D is unclear. The germline CDR1 and CDR2 sequences are SGDLS and YYNGEE. The V gene lost 4 bases and the J gene lost 0 bases, with 11 bases spanning the gap. The CDR3 sequence is 15 residues long. Here the CDR3 reads CASSPTDGSGNTIYF. In DNA form, the CDR3 reads TGTGCCAGCAGCCCAACGGACGGCTCTGGAAACACCATATATTTT.

This clone was seen a handful of times. J is TRBJ1-3 and V is TRBV19; D is unresolved. Germline V gives CDR1 LNHDA, CDR2 SQIVND (reference sequence). V lost 3 bases and J lost 2, with 5 bases in between. CDR3 length: 13 residues. The CDR3, as DNA: TGTGCCAGTAGTATTCTAACTGGAAACACCATATATTTT. Translation gives CASSILTGNTIYF.

V is TRBV25-1 and J is TRBJ2-7; 9 nucleotides line up with TRBD1. J gave up 5 bases and V 2 bases, and 7 bases lay outside the gene matches. CDR1 is MGHDK, CDR2 SYGVNS, per germline. CDR3 size: 15 residues. CDR3 DNA: TGTGCCAGCAGTGAAACGGGGACAGGGAGGGACGAGCAGTACTTC. This sequence encodes CASSETGTGRDEQYF.

This chain connects TRBV9 to TRBJ2-3; D is uncertain. The germline CDR1 and CDR2 sequences are SGDLS and YYNGEE. V lost 2 bases, J lost 5 bases, and 6 bases lay in between. This CDR3 spans 12 amino acids. Here the CDR3 reads CASSVLGDTQYF. Written as DNA, the CDR3 is TGTGCCAGCAGCGTCCTAGGAGATACGCAGTATTTT.

V gene TRBV7-2 combines with J gene TRBJ2-6; no clear D. Germline assignment: CDR1 SGHTA and CDR2 FQGNSA. V lost 1 base and J 3 bases, leaving 13 bases between the germline ends. The CDR3 totals 17 residues. The DNA of the CDR3 is TGTGCCAGCAGCTTAGAGATGAGTTTGGGTGGGGCCAACGTCCTGACTTTC. Translated: CASSLEMSLGGANVLTF.

This clone showed up just once. The rearrangement links TRBV19 to TRBJ1-1, with D maybe TRBD1 (6 bases). V was trimmed by 4 bases and J by 11 bases, leaving 11 bases between them. The CDR3 runs to 11 residues. The germline CDR1 and CDR2 sequences are LNHDA and SQIVND (reference sequence). The CDR3 DNA follows: TGTGCCAGTAGTAACAGGGTAGGGGCTTTCTTT. Translation gives CASSNRVGAFF.

The chain is built from TRBV7-9 and TRBJ2-7; either TRBD1 or TRBD2 may supply D (6 bases each). V lost 5 bases to trimming and J lost 6 bases, with 17 bases between them. There are 14 residues in the CDR3. Germline V gives CDR1 SEHNR, CDR2 FQNEAQ (reference sequence). This CDR3 reads CASSGWGAQVEQYF. CDR3 nucleotide sequence: TGTGCCAGCAGCGGGTGGGGGGCGCAAGTCGAGCAGTACTTC.

This clone came up once. The chain joins TRBV7-9 to TRBJ1-1; D ambiguous. CDR3 length equals 14 residues. Germline loops: CDR1 SEHNR, CDR2 FQNEAQ (reference sequence). Trimming took off 4 bases at V and 4 bases at J, with 13 bases between the two ends. CDR3 sequence: CASSYGPGSTEAFF. The DNA for the CDR3 is TGTGCCAGCAGCTACGGACCAGGTAGCACTGAAGCTTTCTTT. Combining the CDR3 with reference TRBV7-9 and TRBJ1-1 gives the whole variable domain DTGVSQNPRHKITKRGQNVTFRCDPISEHNRLYWYRQTLGQGPEFLTYFQNEAQLEKSRLLSDRFSAERPKGSFSTLEIQRTEQGDSAMYLCASSYGPGSTEAFFGQGTRLTVV.

This clone was seen more than once but under ten times. The gene calls are TRBV5-1 and TRBJ2-1, with TRBD1 identical over 7 bases. The CDR3 has 14 amino acids. The J segment lost 3 bases and the V segment lost 2 bases, leaving 2 bases of the junction unmatched. The germline gives CDR1 SGHRS, CDR2 YFSETQ. In DNA, the CDR3 is TGCGCCAGCAGCTTCCGGGACAGCTACAATGAGCAGTTCTTC. Protein sequence: CASSFRDSYNEQFF.

V usage is TRBV19 and J usage is TRBJ2-1; 10 positions match TRBD1. In germline, CDR1 is LNHDA, CDR2 SQIVND (reference sequence). This CDR3 is 16 amino acids long. J gave up 3 bases and V 4 bases, and 6 bases lay outside the gene matches. This CDR3 is CASSRRQGAIYNEQFF. Written as DNA, the CDR3 is TGTGCCAGTAGTAGACGACAGGGGGCGATCTACAATGAGCAGTTCTTC.

The chain employs TRBV11-2 and TRBJ2-1, with TRBD2 as a possible D gene (5 bases). Per the germline V gene, CDR1 is SGHAT and CDR2 is FQNNGV. The CDR3 extends over 14 amino acids. V lost 3 bases, J lost 8 bases, and 14 bases lay in between. The CDR3 reads CASSLSLNGDEQFF. In DNA, the CDR3 is TGTGCCAGCAGCTTGAGTCTAAACGGGGATGAGCAGTTCTTC.

V gene TRBV7-9 combines with J gene TRBJ2-5; D ambiguous. This CDR3 contains 11 residues. The V end was cut by 0 bases, the J end by 5 bases, with 1 base between. CDR1 is SEHNR and CDR2 is FQNEAQ in the germline V gene (reference sequence). CDR3 nucleotides: TGTGCCAGCAGCTTAGCGGAGACCCAGTACTTC. This gives the protein CASSLAETQYF. The whole variable domain, filled in from reference TRBV7-9 and TRBJ2-5, reads DTGVSQNPRHKITKRGQNVTFRCDPISEHNRLYWYRQTLGQGPEFLTYFQNEAQLEKSRLLSDRFSAERPKGSFSTLEIQRTEQGDSAMYLCASSLAETQYFGPGTRLLVL.

J is TRBJ1-3 and V is TRBV19, with D uncertain. Trimming took 5 bases from V and 2 from J, leaving 13 bases between them. Germline V gives CDR1 LNHDA, CDR2 SQIVND (reference sequence). The CDR3 has 15 residues. Written as DNA, the CDR3 is TGTGCCAGTAGTTTAGCAGTCGAAACTGGAAACACCATATATTTT. Residues: CASSLAVETGNTIYF.

This chain connects TRBV6-5 to TRBJ2-1; 8 positions agree with TRBD2. CDR1 is MNHEY, CDR2 SVGAGI, per germline. With 6 bases clipped from V and 0 bases from J, the junction kept 4 bases outside the gene matches. The length of the CDR3 is 15 residues. The CDR3 sequence: CASSPSGSSYNEQFF. The CDR3 DNA follows: TGTGCCAGCAGCCCGAGCGGGAGCTCCTACAATGAGCAGTTCTTC.

In DNA form, the CDR3 reads TGCGCCAGCAGCCAAGAACCCTATCGGGGGGGGGCTAACACCGGGGAGCTGTTTTTT. Amino acids: CASSQEPYRGGANTGELFF. This chain links TRBV4-3 with TRBJ2-2, with 8 bases lining up with TRBD2. Germline lookup yields CDR1 LGHNA and CDR2 YSLEER. Trimming removed 0 bases from V and 2 bases from J; junction bases left unmatched: 11. CDR3 length: 19 residues.

The chain joins TRBV6-5 to TRBJ2-3, with D perhaps matching TRBD2 (6 bases). Germline CDR1 MNHEY, CDR2 SVGAGI. CDR3 length: 16 residues. The germline V and J ends were trimmed by 0 bases and 2 bases, with 12 bases remaining between them. The CDR3 DNA reads TGTGCCAGCAGTTACTCGTCGGGAGTAGACACAGATACGCAGTATTTT. Translation gives CASSYSSGVDTDTQYF.

The table lists this clone with a few counts. The rearrangement uses TRBV7-9 and TRBJ1-1; unclear D gene. The CDR3 is made up of 12 amino acids. Trimming removed 10 bases from V and 1 base from J, with 10 bases in between. Looked up from germline, CDR1 is SEHNR and CDR2 is FQNEAQ (reference sequence). The CDR3 DNA reads TGTGCCACCAATACGGAGAACACTGAAGCTTTCTTT. Encoded protein: CATNTENTEAFF.

V is TRBV2 and J is TRBJ2-7; the match to TRBD2 covers 11 bases. Germline V gene lookup returns CDR1 SNHLY and CDR2 FYNNEI. The trim removed 5 bases at V and 5 bases at J, leaving 8 bases unmatched. This CDR3 comprises 15 residues. The CDR3 protein is CASSRLAGGVDEQYF. As DNA, the CDR3 is TGTGCCAGCAGTCGCCTAGCGGGGGGAGTAGACGAGCAGTACTTC.

This chain uses TRBV18 with TRBJ1-1; weak D call: TRBD1 (5 bases). Per the germline V gene, CDR1 is KGHSH and CDR2 is LQKENI. The CDR3 has 18 amino acids. Between the trimmed V and J ends, which lost 4 bases and 4 bases, there was a span of 25 bases. This CDR3 reads CASSQRQSLITQGTEAFF. DNA of the CDR3: TGTGCCAGCTCACAGCGCCAATCACTCATTACCCAGGGCACTGAAGCTTTCTTT. Full variable domain (outside the CDR3, taken from reference TRBV18 and TRBJ1-1): NAGVMQNPRHLVRRRGQEARLRCSPMKGHSHVYWYRQLPEEGLKFMVYLQKENIIDESGMPKERFSAEFPKEGPSILRIQQVVRGDSAAYFCASSQRQSLITQGTEAFFGQGTRLTVV.

The gene calls are TRBV7-6 and TRBJ2-2, with D maybe TRBD1 (5 bases). The V end lost 4 bases, the J end lost 4 bases, and 13 bases lay between the germline ends. Germline V CDR1 and CDR2: SGHVS, FNYEAQ. The CDR3 length is 15 residues. The CDR3 DNA is TGTGCCAGCAGCTCAACACTCCAGGGCACCGGGGAGCTGTTTTTT. This translates into CASSSTLQGTGELFF.

The J gene is TRBJ2-1, the V gene TRBV11-2, with TRBD2 identical over 9 bases. Looked up from germline, CDR1 is SGHAT and CDR2 is FQNNGV. CDR3 size: 15 residues. With V trimmed by 2 bases and J by 9 bases, 8 bases remained unmatched. CDR3 sequence: CASSLSGSGRSEQFF. The CDR3 nucleotides read TGTGCCAGCAGCTTAAGTGGTAGCGGGAGATCTGAGCAGTTCTTC.